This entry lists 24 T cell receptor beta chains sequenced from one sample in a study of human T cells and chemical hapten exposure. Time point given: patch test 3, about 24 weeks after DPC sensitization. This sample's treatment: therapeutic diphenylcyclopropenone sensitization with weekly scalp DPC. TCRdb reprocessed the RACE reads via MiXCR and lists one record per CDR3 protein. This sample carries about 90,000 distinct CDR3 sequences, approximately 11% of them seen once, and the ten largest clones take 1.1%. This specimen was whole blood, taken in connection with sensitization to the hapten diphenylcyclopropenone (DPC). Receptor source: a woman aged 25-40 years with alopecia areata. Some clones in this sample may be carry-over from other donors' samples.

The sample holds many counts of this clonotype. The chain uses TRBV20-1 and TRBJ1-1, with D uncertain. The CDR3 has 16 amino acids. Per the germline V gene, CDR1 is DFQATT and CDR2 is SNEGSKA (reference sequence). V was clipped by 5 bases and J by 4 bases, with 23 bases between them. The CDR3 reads CSAPLRVGSEGTEAFF. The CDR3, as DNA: TGCAGTGCTCCCCTCCGGGTCGGGTCCGAGGGCACTGAAGCTTTCTTT.

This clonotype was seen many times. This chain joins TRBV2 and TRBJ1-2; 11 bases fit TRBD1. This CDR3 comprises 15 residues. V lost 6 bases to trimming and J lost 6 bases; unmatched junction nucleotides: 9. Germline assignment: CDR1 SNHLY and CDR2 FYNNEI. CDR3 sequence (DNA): TGTGCCAGCAGGGGAGAAGGACAGGGGGCGAATGGCTACACCTTC. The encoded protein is CASRGEGQGANGYTF.

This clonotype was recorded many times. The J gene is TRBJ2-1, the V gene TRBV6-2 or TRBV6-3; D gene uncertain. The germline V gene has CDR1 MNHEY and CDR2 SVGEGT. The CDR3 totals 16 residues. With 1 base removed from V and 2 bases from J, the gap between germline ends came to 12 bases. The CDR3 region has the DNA TGTGCCAGCAGTTACTGGCTGCCTCCTACCTACAATGAGCAGTTCTTC. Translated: CASSYWLPPTYNEQFF.

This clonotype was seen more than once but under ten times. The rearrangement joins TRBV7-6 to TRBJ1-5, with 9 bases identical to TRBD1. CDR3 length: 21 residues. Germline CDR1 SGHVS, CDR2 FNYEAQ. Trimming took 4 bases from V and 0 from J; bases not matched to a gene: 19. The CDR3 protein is CASSSRLPGQGSIYSNQPQHF. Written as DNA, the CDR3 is TGTGCCAGCAGCTCCCGTTTGCCGGGACAGGGTTCTATCTATAGCAATCAGCCCCAGCATTTT.

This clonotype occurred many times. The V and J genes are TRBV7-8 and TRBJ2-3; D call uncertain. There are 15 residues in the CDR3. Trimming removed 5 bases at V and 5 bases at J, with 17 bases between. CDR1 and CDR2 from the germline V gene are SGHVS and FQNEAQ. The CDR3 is CASSPPGPKEDTQYF. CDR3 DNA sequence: TGTGCCAGCAGCCCTCCGGGTCCGAAGGAAGATACGCAGTATTTT.

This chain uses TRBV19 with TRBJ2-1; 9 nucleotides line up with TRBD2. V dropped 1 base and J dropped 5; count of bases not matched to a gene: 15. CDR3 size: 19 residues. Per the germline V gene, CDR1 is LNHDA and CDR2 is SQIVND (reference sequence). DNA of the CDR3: TGTGCCAGTAGTATAGTAGCGGGAGCGCCCTTCCGGTCAGACAATGAGCAGTTCTTC. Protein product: CASSIVAGAPFRSDNEQFF.

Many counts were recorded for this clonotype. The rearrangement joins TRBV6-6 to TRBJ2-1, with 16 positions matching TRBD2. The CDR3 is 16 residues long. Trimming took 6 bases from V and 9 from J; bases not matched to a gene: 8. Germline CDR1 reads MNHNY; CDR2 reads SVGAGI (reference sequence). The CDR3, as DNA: TGTGCCAGCAGCTCCGGGACTAGCGGGAGGGCCGGTGAGCAGTTCTTC. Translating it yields CASSSGTSGRAGEQFF.

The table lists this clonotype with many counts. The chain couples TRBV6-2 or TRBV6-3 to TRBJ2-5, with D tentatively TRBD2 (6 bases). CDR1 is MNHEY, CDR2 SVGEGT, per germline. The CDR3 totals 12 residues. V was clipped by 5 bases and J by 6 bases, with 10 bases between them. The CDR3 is CASSEAGKTQYF. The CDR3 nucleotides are TGTGCCAGCAGTGAGGCGGGGAAGACCCAGTACTTC.

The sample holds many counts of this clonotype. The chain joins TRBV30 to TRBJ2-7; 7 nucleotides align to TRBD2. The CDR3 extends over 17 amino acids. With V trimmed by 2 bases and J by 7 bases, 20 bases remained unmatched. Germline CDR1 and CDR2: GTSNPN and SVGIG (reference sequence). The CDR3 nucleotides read TGTGCCTGGAGTACCTTACTAGCGCGGGAGTACGGGGGAGAGCAGTACTTC. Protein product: CAWSTLLAREYGGEQYF.

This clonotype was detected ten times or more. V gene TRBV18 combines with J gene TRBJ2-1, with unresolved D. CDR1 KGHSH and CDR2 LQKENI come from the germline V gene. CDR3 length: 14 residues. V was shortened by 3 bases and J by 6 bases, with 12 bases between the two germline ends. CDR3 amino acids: CASSPRRLGNEQFF. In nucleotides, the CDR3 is TGTGCCAGCTCACCCAGACGCCTGGGCAATGAGCAGTTCTTC.

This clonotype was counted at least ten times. The CDR3 coding sequence is TGTGCCAGCAGCCAAGTGGCCCAAGAGACCCAGTACTTC. Residues: CASSQVAQETQYF. The chain employs TRBV3-1 and TRBJ2-5, with D unresolved. This CDR3 region has 13 residues. Trimming stripped 1 base from V and 1 base from J, with 4 bases between. From germline, CDR1 is LGHDT and CDR2 YNNKEL (reference sequence).

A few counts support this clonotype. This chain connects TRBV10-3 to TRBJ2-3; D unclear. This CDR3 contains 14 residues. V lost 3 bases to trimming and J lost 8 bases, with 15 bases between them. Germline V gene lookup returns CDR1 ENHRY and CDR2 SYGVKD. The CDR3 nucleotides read TGTGCCATCAGTGAACCCACACAATACGGTACGCAGTATTTT. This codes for CAISEPTQYGTQYF.

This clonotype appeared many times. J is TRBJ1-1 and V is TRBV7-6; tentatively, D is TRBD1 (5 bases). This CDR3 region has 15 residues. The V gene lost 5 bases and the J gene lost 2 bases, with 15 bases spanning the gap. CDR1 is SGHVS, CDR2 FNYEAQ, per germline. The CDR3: CASSRSPGANTEAFF. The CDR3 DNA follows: TGTGCCAGCAGCCGGTCCCCTGGGGCTAACACTGAAGCTTTCTTT.

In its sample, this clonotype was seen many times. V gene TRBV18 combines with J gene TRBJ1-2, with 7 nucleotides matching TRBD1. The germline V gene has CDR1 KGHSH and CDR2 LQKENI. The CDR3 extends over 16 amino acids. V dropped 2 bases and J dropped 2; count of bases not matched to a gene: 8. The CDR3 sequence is CASSPNPLGQNYGYTF. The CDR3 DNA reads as TGTGCCAGCTCACCAAACCCCTTGGGACAGAACTATGGCTACACCTTC.

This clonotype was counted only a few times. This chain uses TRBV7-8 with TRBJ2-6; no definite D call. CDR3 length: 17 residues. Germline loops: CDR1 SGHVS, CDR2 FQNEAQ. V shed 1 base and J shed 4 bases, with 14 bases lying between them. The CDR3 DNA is TGTGCCAGCAGCTTAGTTTACAGTTCGAGGGGGGCCAACGTCCTGACTTTC. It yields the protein CASSLVYSSRGANVLTF. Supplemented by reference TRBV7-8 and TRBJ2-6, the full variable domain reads GAGVSQSPRYKVAKRGQDVALRCDPISGHVSLFWYQQALGQGPEFLTYFQNEAQLDKSGLPSDRFFAERPEGSVSTLKIQRTQQEDSAVYLCASSLVYSSRGANVLTFGAGSRLTVL.

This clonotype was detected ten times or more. The DNA of the CDR3 is TGTGCCAGCAGCTTACAGTCAGGTTTTTTGAACACTGAAGCTTTCTTT. Its protein product is CASSLQSGFLNTEAFF. The chain recombines TRBV11-1 with TRBJ1-1; D is unresolved. CDR1 is SGHAT, CDR2 FQDESV, per germline (reference sequence). CDR3 length: 16 amino acids. V lost 2 bases and J 0 bases, leaving 13 bases between the germline ends.

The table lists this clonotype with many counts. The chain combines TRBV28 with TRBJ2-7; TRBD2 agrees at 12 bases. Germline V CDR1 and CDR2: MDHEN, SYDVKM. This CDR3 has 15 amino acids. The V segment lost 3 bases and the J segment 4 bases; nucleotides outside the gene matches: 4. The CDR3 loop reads CASSLRTSGIYEQYF. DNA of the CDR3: TGTGCCAGCAGTTTGCGGACTAGCGGGATATACGAGCAGTACTTC. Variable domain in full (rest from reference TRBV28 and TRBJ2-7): DVKVTQSSRYLVKRTGEKVFLECVQDMDHENMFWYRQDPGLGLRLIYFSYDVKMKEKGDIPEGYSVSREKKERFSLILESASTNQTSMYLCASSLRTSGIYEQYFGPGTRLTVT.

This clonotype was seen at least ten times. CDR3 in amino acids: CASSPGNQETQYF. The DNA of the CDR3 is TGTGCCAGCTCACCGGGAAACCAAGAGACCCAGTACTTC. The chain employs TRBV18 and TRBJ2-5; D unclear. CDR1 and CDR2 (germline): KGHSH, LQKENI. Trimming stripped 3 bases from V and 0 bases from J, with 5 bases between. CDR3 size: 13 residues.

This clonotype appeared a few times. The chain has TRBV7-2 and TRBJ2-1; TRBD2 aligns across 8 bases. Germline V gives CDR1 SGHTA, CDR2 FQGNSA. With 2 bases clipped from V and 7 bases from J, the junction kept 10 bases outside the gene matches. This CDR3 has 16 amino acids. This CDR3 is CASSLNRAGVGNEQFF. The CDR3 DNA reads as TGTGCCAGCAGCTTAAATCGAGCGGGAGTAGGTAATGAGCAGTTCTTC.

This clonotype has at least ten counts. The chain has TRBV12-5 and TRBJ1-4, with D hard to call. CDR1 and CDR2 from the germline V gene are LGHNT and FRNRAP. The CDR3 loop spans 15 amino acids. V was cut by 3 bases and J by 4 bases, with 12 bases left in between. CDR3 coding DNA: TGTGCTAGTGGTTTCCCGGACGCCAGTAATGAAAAACTGTTTTTT. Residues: CASGFPDASNEKLFF.

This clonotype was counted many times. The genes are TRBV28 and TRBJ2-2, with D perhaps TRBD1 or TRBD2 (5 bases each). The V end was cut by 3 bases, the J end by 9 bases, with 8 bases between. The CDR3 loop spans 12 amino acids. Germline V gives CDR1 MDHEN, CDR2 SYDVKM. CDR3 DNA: TGTGCCAGCAGTTTTTGGGACCGGGAGCTGTTTTTT. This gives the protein CASSFWDRELFF. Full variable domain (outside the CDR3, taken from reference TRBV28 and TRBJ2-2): DVKVTQSSRYLVKRTGEKVFLECVQDMDHENMFWYRQDPGLGLRLIYFSYDVKMKEKGDIPEGYSVSREKKERFSLILESASTNQTSMYLCASSFWDRELFFGEGSRLTVL.

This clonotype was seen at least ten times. Here the CDR3 reads CASSQPGQGITGELFF. CDR3 coding DNA: TGCGCCAGCAGCCAACCGGGACAGGGGATTACCGGGGAGCTGTTTTTT. V is TRBV4-3 and J is TRBJ2-2, with 10 nucleotides matching TRBD1. Trimming took 2 bases from V and 5 from J; bases not matched to a gene: 5. Per the germline V gene, CDR1 is LGHNA and CDR2 is YSLEER. This CDR3 has 16 residues.

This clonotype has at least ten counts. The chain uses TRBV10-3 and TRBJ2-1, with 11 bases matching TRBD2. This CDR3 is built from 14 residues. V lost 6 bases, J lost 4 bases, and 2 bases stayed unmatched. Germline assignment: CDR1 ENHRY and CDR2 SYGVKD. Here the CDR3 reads CAIRPSGGYNEQFF. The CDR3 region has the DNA TGTGCCATCAGGCCTAGCGGGGGGTACAATGAGCAGTTCTTC.

The DNA for the CDR3 is TGTGCCAGCAGTTACTCTGGGGGCGATAATTCACCCCTCCACTTT. This sequence encodes CASSYSGGDNSPLHF. The chain carries TRBV6-5 and TRBJ1-6, with a tentative D call TRBD1 (6 bases). Germline V CDR1 and CDR2: MNHEY, SVGAGI. Trimming took 0 bases from V and 5 from J, leaving 8 bases between them. The CDR3 loop spans 15 amino acids.